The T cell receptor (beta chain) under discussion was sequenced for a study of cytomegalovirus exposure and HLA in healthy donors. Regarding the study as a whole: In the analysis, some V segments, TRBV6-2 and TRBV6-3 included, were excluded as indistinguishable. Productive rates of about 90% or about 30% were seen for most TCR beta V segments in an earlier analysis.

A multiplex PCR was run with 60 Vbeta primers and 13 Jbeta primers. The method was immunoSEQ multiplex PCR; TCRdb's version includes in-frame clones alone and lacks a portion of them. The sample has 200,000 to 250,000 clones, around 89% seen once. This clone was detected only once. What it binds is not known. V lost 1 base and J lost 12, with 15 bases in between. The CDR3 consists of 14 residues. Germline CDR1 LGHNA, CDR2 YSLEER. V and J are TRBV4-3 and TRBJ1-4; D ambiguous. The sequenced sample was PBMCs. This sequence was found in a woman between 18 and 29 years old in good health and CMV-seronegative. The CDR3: CASSQGNLLAELFF. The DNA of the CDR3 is TGCGCCAGCAGCCAAGGTAATCTCTTGGCGGAACTGTTTTTT.